Shown below are 25 T cell receptor beta chains from a single sample sequenced in a study of blood T cell repertoires in COVID-19. Assay used: immunoSEQ multiplex PCR; TCRdb lists only in-frame clones, some missing. In the table there are nearly 110,000 clones, over 65% of which are singletons. Material: peripheral blood. The source of these receptors is a man older than 75 with COVID-19, enrolled during active disease.

The chain carries TRBV18 and TRBJ2-7, with TRBD1 matching 12 bases. From germline, CDR1 is KGHSH and CDR2 LQKENI. V shed 5 bases and J 3 bases; nucleotides not matched to a gene: 5. The CDR3 spans 15 residues. CDR3 loop: CASSIGTGGLYEQYF. The DNA of the CDR3 is TGTGCCAGCTCAATAGGGACAGGGGGCCTCTACGAGCAGTACTTC.

The gene calls are TRBV28 and TRBJ2-7, with 10 positions matching TRBD2. CDR3 length: 16 amino acids. In germline, CDR1 is MDHEN, CDR2 SYDVKM. V gave up 6 bases and J gave up 7 bases; unmatched junction bases: 15. DNA for the CDR3: TGTGCCAGCAGCGTTCTCCTAGCGGGAGCGGTCGGGGAGCAGTACTTC. It translates to CASSVLLAGAVGEQYF.

The chain joins TRBV10-3 to TRBJ1-3; 7 nucleotides match TRBD1. CDR3 length: 17 residues. Germline values: CDR1 ENHRY, CDR2 SYGVKD. The junction had 7 bases not matched to a gene; V was cut back by 0 bases and J by 2 bases. CDR3 DNA: TGTGCCATCAGTGAGTCGTTAGTAGGGACAGCTGGAAACACCATATATTTT. Translated, it gives CAISESLVGTAGNTIYF.

V usage is TRBV18 and J usage is TRBJ2-5; D might be TRBD1 (5 bases). The CDR3 loop spans 15 amino acids. V lost 4 bases, J lost 5 bases, and 17 bases lay in between. The V gene's germline CDR1 is KGHSH and CDR2 LQKENI. CDR3 bases: TGTGCCAGCTCACGCTCGCTCAGGGCAGAGGAGACCCAGTACTTC. Translated: CASSRSLRAEETQYF.

The chain combines TRBV11-2 with TRBJ2-7; 11 bases align to TRBD2. The CDR3 has 14 residues. V dropped 5 bases and J dropped 5; count of bases not matched to a gene: 5. Per germline, CDR1 SGHAT and CDR2 FQNNGV. CDR3 sequence reads: CASSPTSGSNEQYF. Written as DNA, the CDR3 is TGTGCCAGCAGCCCAACTAGCGGGAGTAACGAGCAGTACTTC.

The rearrangement joins TRBV19 to TRBJ2-7; a weak D match, TRBD2 (5 bases). V lost 6 bases and J 6 bases, leaving 15 bases between the germline ends. Per germline, CDR1 LNHDA and CDR2 SQIVND (reference sequence). The CDR3 runs to 13 residues. The CDR3 DNA reads TGTGCCAGTAGGGCGACGGGGTGGAGCGAGCAGTACTTC. As protein: CASRATGWSEQYF.

As for this clone: The junction differs from germline at one of its ends, possibly a read error. The chain couples TRBV7-8 to TRBJ2-7, with TRBD2 matching 16 bases. CDR3 length equals 18 residues. CDR1 and CDR2 from the germline V gene are SGHVS and FQNEAQ. The CDR3 DNA is TGTGCCAGCAGCCTAGCGGGACTAGCGGGAGGGACAATCTACGAGCAGTACTTC. Protein sequence: CASSLAGLAGGTIYEQYF.

The chain joins TRBV19 to TRBJ2-2; TRBD2 agrees at 7 bases. The trim removed 4 bases at V and 6 bases at J, leaving 8 bases unmatched. This CDR3 is 15 amino acids long. Germline CDR1 reads LNHDA; CDR2 reads SQIVND (reference sequence). Here the CDR3 DNA reads TGTGCCAGTAGTACCACGGGAGGTTGGCCCGGGGAGCTGTTTTTT. This translates into CASSTTGGWPGELFF.

J is TRBJ2-2 and V is TRBV24-1, with a tentative D call TRBD1 (6 bases). CDR1 is KGHDR, CDR2 SFDVKD, per germline. V was trimmed by 2 bases and J by 0 bases, leaving 12 bases between them. The length of the CDR3 is 17 residues. The CDR3 sequence: CATSDSHGTTNTGELFF. For the CDR3, the DNA is TGTGCCACCAGTGATTCCCACGGGACAACGAACACCGGGGAGCTGTTTTTT.

V and J are TRBV5-1 and TRBJ2-7; possibly TRBD1 for D (6 bases). Germline CDR1 reads SGHRS; CDR2 reads YFSETQ. Trimming pared 7 bases from V and 2 bases from J, leaving 13 bases between. This CDR3 comprises 13 residues. Written as DNA, the CDR3 is TGCGCCAGCTCACAGGGCAGCACCTACGAGCAGTACTTC. This codes for CASSQGSTYEQYF.

This clone was observed once. The chain uses TRBV25-1 and TRBJ1-2; D is unresolved. Trimming cost V 1 base and J 4 bases, with 10 bases left between them. CDR1 is MGHDK and CDR2 is SYGVNS in the germline V gene. There are 14 residues in the CDR3. DNA for the CDR3: TGTGCCAGCAGTGAATCGGCAGGTCCCTATGGCTACACCTTC. This encodes CASSESAGPYGYTF.

This chain uses TRBV7-9 with TRBJ2-1, with 12 bases that match TRBD2. The CDR3 loop spans 19 amino acids. The V gene end was trimmed by 5 bases and the J gene end by 0 bases; junction bases not matched to a gene: 11. Germline V CDR1 and CDR2: SEHNR, FQNEAQ (reference sequence). Written as DNA, the CDR3 is TGTGCCAGCAGCCCAGGACTAGCGGGACGCCTTAGCTCCTACAATGAGCAGTTCTTC. It codes for CASSPGLAGRLSSYNEQFF.

This clone was observed a handful of times. The chain joins TRBV19 to TRBJ2-1, with 9 positions matching TRBD2. Per germline, CDR1 LNHDA and CDR2 SQIVND (reference sequence). J gave up 8 bases and V 3 bases, and 2 bases lay outside the gene matches. The CDR3 runs to 13 residues. CDR3 region: CASSMQRGDEQFF. The CDR3 region has the DNA TGTGCCAGTAGTATGCAGCGGGGGGATGAGCAGTTCTTC.

The chain links TRBV28 to TRBJ1-1, with 9 positions matching TRBD1. The V gene end was trimmed by 6 bases and the J gene end by 6 bases; junction bases not matched to a gene: 11. Germline CDR1 and CDR2: MDHEN and SYDVKM. CDR3 length: 15 amino acids. The CDR3 sequence: CASRPLRDRVPEAFF. CDR3 sequence (DNA): TGTGCCAGCAGGCCTCTCCGGGACAGGGTGCCTGAAGCTTTCTTT. Drawing the rest from reference TRBV28 and TRBJ1-1, the complete variable domain is DVKVTQSSRYLVKRTGEKVFLECVQDMDHENMFWYRQDPGLGLRLIYFSYDVKMKEKGDIPEGYSVSREKKERFSLILESASTNQTSMYLCASRPLRDRVPEAFFGQGTRLTVV.

This clone has only one observation. The chain has TRBV20-1 and TRBJ2-1, with 9 bases aligning to TRBD2. The germline V gene encodes CDR1 DFQATT and CDR2 SNEGSKA (reference sequence). J lost 7 bases, V lost 3 bases, and 10 bases had no gene match. The CDR3 runs 15 residues. Written as DNA, the CDR3 is TGCAGTGCTAGTCGGGCGGGAGGGCCGAGGAATGAGCAGTTCTTC. It specifies CSASRAGGPRNEQFF.

The chain has TRBV13 and TRBJ2-7; 10 bases align to TRBD2. This CDR3 is 16 amino acids long. The ends lost 6 bases at V and 3 bases at J; junction bases unmatched: 11. Per germline, CDR1 PRHDT and CDR2 FYEKMQ (reference sequence). The CDR3, as DNA: TGTGCCAGCAGTCGAACAAGGACTAGCGGCTACTACGAGCAGTACTTC. Translating it yields CASSRTRTSGYYEQYF.

The rearrangement uses TRBV6-5 and TRBJ1-5, with TRBD1 matching 7 bases. Unmatched junction bases numbered 10, after V lost 11 bases and J lost 6 bases. The CDR3 loop spans 13 amino acids. Germline lookup yields CDR1 MNHEY and CDR2 SVGAGI. The CDR3 region has the DNA TGTGCCGGGGACAGTTATAGGGGTCAGCCCCAGCATTTT. Its protein is CAGDSYRGQPQHF.

The chain recombines TRBV28 with TRBJ1-4; D gene unclear. V lost 2 bases and J lost 3, with 13 bases in between. The CDR3 extends over 16 amino acids. Germline CDR1 is MDHEN and CDR2 is SYDVKM. The CDR3 bases are TGTGCCAGCAGTTTAGAGGGAGGATTCTCTAATGAAAAACTGTTTTTT. Its translation: CASSLEGGFSNEKLFF. The full variable domain, with the rest looked up from reference TRBV28 and TRBJ1-4, is DVKVTQSSRYLVKRTGEKVFLECVQDMDHENMFWYRQDPGLGLRLIYFSYDVKMKEKGDIPEGYSVSREKKERFSLILESASTNQTSMYLCASSLEGGFSNEKLFFGSGTQLSVL.

The V and J genes are TRBV27 and TRBJ2-3; D possibly corresponds to TRBD2 (5 bases). With 2 bases removed from V and 5 bases from J, the gap between germline ends came to 20 bases. The CDR3 length is 17 residues. In germline, CDR1 is MNHEY, CDR2 SMNVEV (reference sequence). The CDR3 is CASSLNPFGVVEDTQYF. CDR3 nucleotide sequence: TGTGCCAGCAGTTTAAACCCTTTCGGGGTAGTTGAAGATACGCAGTATTTT.

The V gene is TRBV5-1, the J gene TRBJ1-2; 7 bases are shared with TRBD1. This CDR3 is built from 16 residues. CDR1 is SGHRS and CDR2 is YFSETQ in the germline V gene. The trim removed 4 bases at V and 1 base at J, leaving 10 bases unmatched. In DNA, the CDR3 is TGCGCCAGCAGCGAAGGGACAGCTCCGGGTAACTATGGCTACACCTTC. Its translation is CASSEGTAPGNYGYTF.

This clone turned up a few times. V and J are TRBV20-1 and TRBJ2-6; D not certain. Trimming removed 3 bases at V and 0 bases at J, with 6 bases between. The germline V gene has CDR1 DFQATT and CDR2 SNEGSKA (reference sequence). The CDR3 length is 14 residues. CDR3 residues: CSASRLSGANVLTF. CDR3 in DNA: TGCAGTGCTAGTCGTCTCTCTGGGGCCAACGTCCTGACTTTC.

Concerning this clone: This sample includes further DNA sequences coding for the same CDR3. DNA for the CDR3: TGCGCCAGCAGCCAGGGGGGGCTGGCGGGAGGTGGGGAGACCCAGTACTTC. Encoded protein: CASSQGGLAGGGETQYF. This chain connects TRBV4-1 to TRBJ2-5; TRBD2 aligns across 8 bases. CDR1 is MGHRA and CDR2 is YSYEKL in the germline V gene. The CDR3 totals 17 residues. V lost 3 bases and J lost 5; bases outside the gene matches: 14.

The chain is built from TRBV11-3 and TRBJ2-7; 7 bases agree with TRBD2. V lost 2 bases and J lost 5; bases outside the gene matches: 9. This CDR3 region has 15 residues. Looked up from germline, CDR1 is SGHNT and CDR2 is YENEEA. Here the CDR3 reads CASSLRGGTNHEQYF. The CDR3 nucleotides are TGTGCCAGCAGCTTACGTGGAGGGACTAATCACGAGCAGTACTTC.

This clone turned up a few times. The rearrangement uses TRBV11-2 and TRBJ2-7; 11 nucleotides align to TRBD2. CDR3 length equals 16 residues. J gave up 8 bases and V 3 bases, and 12 bases lay outside the gene matches. The germline V gene has CDR1 SGHAT and CDR2 FQNNGV. The CDR3 spells CASSFPGLAGQNQQYF. In nucleotides, the CDR3 is TGTGCCAGCAGCTTTCCAGGACTAGCGGGCCAGAATCAGCAGTACTTC.

The chain couples TRBV7-9 to TRBJ2-1; 7 bases are a match to TRBD2. The CDR3 has 15 residues. The germline V gene has CDR1 SEHNR and CDR2 FQNEAQ (reference sequence). V lost 3 bases to trimming and J lost 4 bases; unmatched junction nucleotides: 6. The CDR3 region is CASSLGGTAYNEQFF. Here the CDR3 DNA reads TGTGCCAGCAGCTTGGGGGGGACCGCGTACAATGAGCAGTTCTTC.